This TCR beta chain was identified during a study of shared clonotypes between healthy human individuals. CDR3 length: 15 residues. Germline V CDR1 and CDR2: SNHLY, FYNNEI. The V and J ends lost 5 bases and 0 bases, in that order; junction bases with no gene match: 2. Clones were read by immunoSEQ multiplex PCR, and TCRdb kept only the in-frame ones, dropping some. Seen here are approximately 500,000 clones, 90% to 96% observed once, and the top ten hold 0.06%. This receptor was obtained from a young woman in good health. The V call is TRBV2, the J call TRBJ1-1; TRBD1 matches 11 bases. The sample was naive CD4+ T cells sorted from blood. Subset reported: CD45RA+ positively selected. The CDR3 nucleotides read TGTGCCAGCAGTCGGGGACAGGGGGTGAACACTGAAGCTTTCTTT. It specifies CASSRGQGVNTEAFF. Full variable domain (outside the CDR3, taken from reference TRBV2 and TRBJ1-1): EPEVTQTPSHQVTQMGQEVILRCVPISNHLYFYWYRQILGQKVEFLVSFYNNEISEKSEIFDDQFSVERPDGSNFTLKIRSTKLEDSAMYFCASSRGQGVNTEAFFGQGTRLTVV.